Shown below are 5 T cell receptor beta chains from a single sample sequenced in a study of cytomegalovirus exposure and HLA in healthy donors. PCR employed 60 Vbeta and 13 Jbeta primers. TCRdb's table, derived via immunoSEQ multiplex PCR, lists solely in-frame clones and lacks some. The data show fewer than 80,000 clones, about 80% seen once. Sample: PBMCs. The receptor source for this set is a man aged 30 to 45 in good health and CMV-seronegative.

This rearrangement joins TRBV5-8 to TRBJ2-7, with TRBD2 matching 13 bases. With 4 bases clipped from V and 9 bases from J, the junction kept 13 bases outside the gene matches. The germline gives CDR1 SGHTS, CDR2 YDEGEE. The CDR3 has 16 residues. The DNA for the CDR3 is TGTGCCAGCAGCGGAGGAATGCTGACTAGCGGGAGGAGGCAGTACTTC. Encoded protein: CASSGGMLTSGRRQYF.

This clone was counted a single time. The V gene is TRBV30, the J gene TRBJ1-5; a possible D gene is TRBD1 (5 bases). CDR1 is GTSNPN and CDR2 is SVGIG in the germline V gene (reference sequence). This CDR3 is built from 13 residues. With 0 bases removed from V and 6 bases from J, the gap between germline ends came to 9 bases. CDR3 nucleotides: TGTGCCTGGAGTGTCGGGGGATTTCAGCCCCAGCATTTT. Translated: CAWSVGGFQPQHF.

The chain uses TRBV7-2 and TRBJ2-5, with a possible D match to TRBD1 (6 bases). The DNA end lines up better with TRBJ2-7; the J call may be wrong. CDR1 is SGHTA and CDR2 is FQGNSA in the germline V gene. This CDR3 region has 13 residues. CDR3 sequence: CASSLTGTHEQYF. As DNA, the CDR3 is TGTGCCAGCAGCTTAACAGGGACCCACGAGCAGTACTTC.

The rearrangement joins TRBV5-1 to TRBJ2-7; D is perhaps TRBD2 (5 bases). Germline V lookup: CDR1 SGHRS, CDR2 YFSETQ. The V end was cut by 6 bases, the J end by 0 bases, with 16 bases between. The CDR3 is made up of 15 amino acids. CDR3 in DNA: TGCGCCAGCAAGGCGAACAGCGGTAGCTCCTACGAGCAGTACTTC. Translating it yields CASKANSGSSYEQYF.

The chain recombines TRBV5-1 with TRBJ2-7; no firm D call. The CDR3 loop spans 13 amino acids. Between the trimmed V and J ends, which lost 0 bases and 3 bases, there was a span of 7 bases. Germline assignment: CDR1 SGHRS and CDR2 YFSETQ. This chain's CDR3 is CASSLDGFYEQYF. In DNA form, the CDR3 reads TGCGCCAGCAGCTTGGACGGGTTCTACGAGCAGTACTTC. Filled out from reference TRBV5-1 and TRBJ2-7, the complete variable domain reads KAGVTQTPRYLIKTRGQQVTLSCSPISGHRSVSWYQQTPGQGLQFLFEYFSETQRNKGNFPGRFSGRQFSNSRSEMNVSTLELGDSALYLCASSLDGFYEQYFGPGTRLTVT.